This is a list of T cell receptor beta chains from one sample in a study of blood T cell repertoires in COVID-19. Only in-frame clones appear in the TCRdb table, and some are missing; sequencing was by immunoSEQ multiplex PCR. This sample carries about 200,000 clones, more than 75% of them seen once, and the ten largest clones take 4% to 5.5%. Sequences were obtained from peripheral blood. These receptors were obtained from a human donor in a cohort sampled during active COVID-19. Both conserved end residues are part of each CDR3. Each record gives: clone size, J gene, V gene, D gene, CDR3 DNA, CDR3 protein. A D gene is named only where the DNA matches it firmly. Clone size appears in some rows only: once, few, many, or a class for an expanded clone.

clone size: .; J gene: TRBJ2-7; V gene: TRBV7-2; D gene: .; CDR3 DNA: TGTGCCAGCAGCAAAACCGGGGGCTACGAGCAGTACTTC; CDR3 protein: CASSKTGGYEQYF
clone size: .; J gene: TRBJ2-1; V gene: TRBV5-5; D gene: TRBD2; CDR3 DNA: TGTGCCAGCAAGGCCGGGACTAGCGGGGGGGCCGCAGCGTACAATGAGCAGTTCTTC; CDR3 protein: CASKAGTSGGAAAYNEQFF
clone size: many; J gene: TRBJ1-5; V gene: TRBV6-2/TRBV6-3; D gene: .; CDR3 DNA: TGTGCCAGCAGCTCCTCGGTTGGGCCCCAGCATTTT; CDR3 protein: CASSSSVGPQHF
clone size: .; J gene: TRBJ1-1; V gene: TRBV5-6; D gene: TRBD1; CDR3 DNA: TGTGCCAGCAGCTCACCAGGGGGCTCAACTGAAGCTTTCTTT; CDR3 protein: CASSSPGGSTEAFF
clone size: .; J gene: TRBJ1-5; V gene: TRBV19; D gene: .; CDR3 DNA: TGTGCCAGTAGTATAGATCTGAGCGTCGTTAGCAATCAGCCCCAGCATTTT; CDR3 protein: CASSIDLSVVSNQPQHF
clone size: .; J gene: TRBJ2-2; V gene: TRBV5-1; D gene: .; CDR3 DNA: TGCGCCAGCAGCCACTCCGCCGGGGCCGGGGAGCTGTTTTTT; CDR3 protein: CASSHSAGAGELFF
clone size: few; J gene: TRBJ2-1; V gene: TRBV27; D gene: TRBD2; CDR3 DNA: TGTGCCAGCAGTCCCGGGGGGGCTTACAATGAGCAGTTCTTC; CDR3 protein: CASSPGGAYNEQFF
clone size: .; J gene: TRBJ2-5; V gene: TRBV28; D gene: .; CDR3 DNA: TGTGCCAGCAGACCCTGGCCACTAAAGGGGCAAGAGACCCAGTACTTC; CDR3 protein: CASRPWPLKGQETQYF
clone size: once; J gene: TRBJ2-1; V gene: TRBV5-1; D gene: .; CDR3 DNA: TGCGCCAGCAGCTTGGACTCCAGCGGAAACAATGAGCAGTTCTTC; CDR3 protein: CASSLDSSGNNEQFF
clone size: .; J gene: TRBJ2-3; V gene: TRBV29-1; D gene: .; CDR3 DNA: TGCAGCCTAACATCCAGGGGAGATACGCAGTATTTT; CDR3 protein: CSLTSRGDTQYF
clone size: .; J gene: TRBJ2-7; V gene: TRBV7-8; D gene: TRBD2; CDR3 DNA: TGTGCCAGCACCCCCGGGACTAGCGTGTCCTACGAGCAGTACTTC; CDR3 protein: CASTPGTSVSYEQYF
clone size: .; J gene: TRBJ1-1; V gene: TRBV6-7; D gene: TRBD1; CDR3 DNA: TGTGCCAGCAGTAAAACAGGGGGCGTTTACACTGAAGCTTTCTTT; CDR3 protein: CASSKTGGVYTEAFF
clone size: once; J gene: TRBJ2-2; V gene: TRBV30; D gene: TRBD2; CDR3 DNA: TGTGCCTGGAGTGTTAGGACTAGTGCGGCCGGGGAGCTGTTTTTT; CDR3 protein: CAWSVRTSAAGELFF
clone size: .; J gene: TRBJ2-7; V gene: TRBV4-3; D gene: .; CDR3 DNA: TGCGCCAGCAGCCAAGAAGGGGGTGGGGGTATGGGTCTTCACTACGAGCAGTACTTC; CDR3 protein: CASSQEGGGGMGLHYEQYF
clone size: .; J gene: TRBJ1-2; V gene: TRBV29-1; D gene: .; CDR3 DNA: TGCAGCGTTGTGTGGGGCGCCCTCCCCTATGGCTACACCTTC; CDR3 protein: CSVVWGALPYGYTF
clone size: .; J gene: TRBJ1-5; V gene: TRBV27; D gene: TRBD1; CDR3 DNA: TGTGCCACCCGACAGGGTGATAGCAATCAGCCCCAGCATTTT; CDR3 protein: CATRQGDSNQPQHF
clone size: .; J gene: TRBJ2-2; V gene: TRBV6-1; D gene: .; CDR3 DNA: TGTGCCAGCAGTGAACTGGGGCAGGCGAACACCGGGGAGCTGTTTTTT; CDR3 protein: CASSELGQANTGELFF
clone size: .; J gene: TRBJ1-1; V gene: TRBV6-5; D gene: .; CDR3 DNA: TGTGCCAGCCTTCGGTCAGGCTCAGGGGCTGAAGCTTTCTTT; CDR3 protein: CASLRSGSGAEAFF
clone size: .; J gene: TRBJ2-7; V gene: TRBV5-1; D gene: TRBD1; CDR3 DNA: TGCGCCAGCAGCCGACAGGGTTCCGCGGACTACGAGCAGTACTTC; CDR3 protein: CASSRQGSADYEQYF
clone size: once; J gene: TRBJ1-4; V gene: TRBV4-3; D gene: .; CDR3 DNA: TGCGCCAGCAGCCAAGATTTCCTAGCCGAAAAACTGTTTTTT; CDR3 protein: CASSQDFLAEKLFF
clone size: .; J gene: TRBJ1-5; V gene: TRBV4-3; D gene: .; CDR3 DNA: TGCGCCAGCAGCCAAGAATACTTGAGCAATCAGCCCCAGCATTTT; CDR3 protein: CASSQEYLSNQPQHF
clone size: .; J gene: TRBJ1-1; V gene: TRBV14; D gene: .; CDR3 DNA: TGTGCCAGCAGCCAGGTCGGAGGTACTGAAGCTTTCTTT; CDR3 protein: CASSQVGGTEAFF
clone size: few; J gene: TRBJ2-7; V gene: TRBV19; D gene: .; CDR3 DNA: TGTGCCAGTAGTAGTCAGGGCCCCTACGAGCAGTACTTC; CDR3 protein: CASSSQGPYEQYF
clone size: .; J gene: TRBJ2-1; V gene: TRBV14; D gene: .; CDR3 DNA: TGTGCCAGCAGCCGCCTCGAGGATTTTTACAATGAGCAGTTCTTC; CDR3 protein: CASSRLEDFYNEQFF
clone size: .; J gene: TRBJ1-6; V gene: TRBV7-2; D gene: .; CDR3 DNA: TGTGCCAGCAGCTTAGACAGGGCGCATTCACCCCTCCACTTT; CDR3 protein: CASSLDRAHSPLHF
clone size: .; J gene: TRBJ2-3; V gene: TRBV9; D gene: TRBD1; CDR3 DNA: TGTGCCAGCAGCGTCGGACAGGTCACAGATACGCAGTATTTT; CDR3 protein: CASSVGQVTDTQYF
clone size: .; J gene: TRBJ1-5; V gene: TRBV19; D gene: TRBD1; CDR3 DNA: TGTGCCAGTAGTATGGATGTCAGGGGGTATGGTAGCAATCAGCCCCAGCATTTT; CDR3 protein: CASSMDVRGYGSNQPQHF
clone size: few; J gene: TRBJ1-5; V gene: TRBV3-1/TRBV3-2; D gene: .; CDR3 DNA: TGTGCCAGCAGCCAAGCCTACGGAGGAGGGATGAGCAATCAGCCCCAGCATTTT; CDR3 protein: CASSQAYGGGMSNQPQHF
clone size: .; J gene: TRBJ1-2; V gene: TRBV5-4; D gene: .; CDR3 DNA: TGTGCCAGCAGCTTTAAGGGGATGGGCTATGGCTACACCTTC; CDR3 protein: CASSFKGMGYGYTF
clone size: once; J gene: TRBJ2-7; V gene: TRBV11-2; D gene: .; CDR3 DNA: TGTGCCAGCAGCGCTGGAGGAGACGCCTACGAGCAGTACTTC; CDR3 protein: CASSAGGDAYEQYF
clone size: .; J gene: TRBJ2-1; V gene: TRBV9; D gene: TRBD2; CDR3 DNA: TGTGCCAGCAGCGCCGTCGGGGAGGGGACTAGCGGGTATAATGAGCAGTTCTTC; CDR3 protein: CASSAVGEGTSGYNEQFF
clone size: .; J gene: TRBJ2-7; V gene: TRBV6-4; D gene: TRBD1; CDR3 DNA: TGTGCCAGCAGTGACTCCTATGGTCAAAACAGGGGGCCAAACTACTACTACTACGAGCAGTACTTC; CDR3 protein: CASSDSYGQNRGPNYYYYEQYF